This TCR beta chain comes out of a study of technical replicates of blood from several donors. Produced via immunoSEQ multiplex PCR; TCRdb's table is partial and in-frame only. The table has under 95,000 clones, 90% to 95% seen once. The CDR3 has 13 amino acids. V was clipped by 7 bases and J by 2 bases; unmatched bases: 7. Germline assignment: CDR1 SQVTM and CDR2 ANQGSEA. The sample comprised T cells isolated from PBMCs. This clonotype was obtained from a human donor in good health. This chain joins TRBV29-1 and TRBJ2-7; 8 bases fit TRBD1. DNA for the CDR3: TGCAGCGCTACCGGGACAGGAGCCTACGAGCAGTACTTC. This sequence encodes CSATGTGAYEQYF.